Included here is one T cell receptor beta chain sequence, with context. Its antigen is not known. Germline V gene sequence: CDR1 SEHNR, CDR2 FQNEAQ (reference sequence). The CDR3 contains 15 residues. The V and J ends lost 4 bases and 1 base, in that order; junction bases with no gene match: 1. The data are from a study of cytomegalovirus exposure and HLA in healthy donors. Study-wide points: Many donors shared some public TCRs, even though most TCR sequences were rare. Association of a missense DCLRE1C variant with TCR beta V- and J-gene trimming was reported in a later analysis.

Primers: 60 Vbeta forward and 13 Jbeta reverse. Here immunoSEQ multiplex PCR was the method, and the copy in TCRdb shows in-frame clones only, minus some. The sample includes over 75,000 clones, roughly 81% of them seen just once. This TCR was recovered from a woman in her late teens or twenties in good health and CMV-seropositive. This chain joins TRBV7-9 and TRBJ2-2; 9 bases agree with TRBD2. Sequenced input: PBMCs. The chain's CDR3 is CASSSTSGNTGELFF. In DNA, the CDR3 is TGTGCCAGCAGCTCGACTAGCGGGAACACCGGGGAGCTGTTTTTT. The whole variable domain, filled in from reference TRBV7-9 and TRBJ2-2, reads DTGVSQNPRHKITKRGQNVTFRCDPISEHNRLYWYRQTLGQGPEFLTYFQNEAQLEKSRLLSDRFSAERPKGSFSTLEIQRTEQGDSAMYLCASSSTSGNTGELFFGEGSRLTVL.